These 17 T cell receptor beta chains originate from one sample sequenced in a study of response to subunit inactivated influenza vaccine. Each CDR3 protein is one row after TCRdb ran MiXCR on the RT-PCR reads. The sample consists of 700,000 to 900,000 distinct CDR3 sequences, 20% to 25% of them appearing once. Source: PBMCs from blood, taken roughly 5 days after vaccination. Receptors originate from a man aged 45 to 65 who received an inactivated influenza vaccine.

This clonotype was picked up a small number of times. The rearrangement uses TRBV5-1 and TRBJ2-3; 10 nucleotides align to TRBD1. The CDR3 runs 16 residues. V was clipped by 2 bases and J by 5 bases; unmatched bases: 8. Germline V CDR1 and CDR2: SGHRS, YFSETQ. This CDR3 reads CASSFPGTGVGDTQYF. The CDR3 DNA reads as TGCGCCAGCAGCTTTCCCGGGACAGGGGTAGGAGATACGCAGTATTTT. Looking up the rest from reference TRBV5-1 and TRBJ2-3 gives the full variable domain: KAGVTQTPRYLIKTRGQQVTLSCSPISGHRSVSWYQQTPGQGLQFLFEYFSETQRNKGNFPGRFSGRQFSNSRSEMNVSTLELGDSALYLCASSFPGTGVGDTQYFGPGTRLTVL.

The rearrangement uses TRBV5-5 and TRBJ2-7, with 8 bases that match TRBD1. Germline CDR1 and CDR2: SGHKS and YYEKEE (reference sequence). The CDR3 consists of 16 residues. V shed 2 bases and J 1 base; nucleotides not matched to a gene: 8. In DNA, the CDR3 is TGTGCCAGCAGCTTCTCGGACAGGGAAACTTCCTACGAGCAGTACTTC. Amino acids: CASSFSDRETSYEQYF.

The J gene is TRBJ2-5, the V gene TRBV12-3 or TRBV12-4, with TRBD1 identical over 8 bases. The CDR3 has 13 amino acids. The junction had 9 bases not matched to a gene; V was cut back by 8 bases and J by 7 bases. Here the CDR3 reads CASASTGVGTQYF. The DNA of the CDR3 is TGTGCCAGCGCGTCGACAGGGGTAGGGACCCAGTACTTC.

This clonotype has more than one count but fewer than ten. The CDR3 loop reads CASSLEKANTGELFF. The CDR3 DNA is TGCGCCAGCAGCTTGGAAAAAGCGAACACCGGGGAGCTGTTTTTT. The rearrangement joins TRBV5-1 to TRBJ2-2; D is unclear. Germline CDR1 and CDR2: SGHRS and YFSETQ. Trimming removed 0 bases at V and 0 bases at J, with 6 bases between. There are 15 residues in the CDR3.

This chain uses TRBV5-1 with TRBJ1-2; no clear D. The CDR3 sequence is 13 residues long. V was pared by 0 bases and J by 7 bases, with 10 bases between. Germline CDR1 and CDR2: SGHRS and YFSETQ. CDR3 sequence (DNA): TGCGCCAGCAGCTTGGGGGCCGGTACTGGCTACACCTTC. Translated: CASSLGAGTGYTF.

V gene TRBV11-2 combines with J gene TRBJ2-6; D is possibly TRBD1 (6 bases). CDR1 and CDR2 (germline): SGHAT, FQNNGV. Trimming took 5 bases from V and 0 from J, leaving 26 bases between them. The CDR3 is made up of 21 amino acids. The CDR3 DNA reads as TGTGCCAGCAGCATTTCCAGGCAGGGGCTTTTGGAGACCTCTGGGGCCAACGTCCTGACTTTC. As protein: CASSISRQGLLETSGANVLTF.

The gene calls are TRBV19 and TRBJ2-2; no reliable D call. The V and J ends lost 6 bases and 0 bases respectively, with 14 bases between them. The germline V gene encodes CDR1 LNHDA and CDR2 SQIVND (reference sequence). This CDR3 spans 16 amino acids. CDR3 loop: CASRTRTEANTGELFF. In DNA form, the CDR3 reads TGTGCCAGTAGAACCAGGACCGAAGCGAACACCGGGGAGCTGTTTTTT.

This clonotype has a handful of counts. This chain joins TRBV9 and TRBJ2-7; 10 bases map to TRBD1. V was clipped by 4 bases and J by 6 bases; unmatched bases: 10. CDR1 SGDLS and CDR2 YYNGEE come from the germline V gene. The CDR3 spans 15 residues. The CDR3 loop reads CASSPQMTGGVEQYF. Here the CDR3 DNA reads TGTGCCAGCAGCCCCCAGATGACAGGGGGCGTCGAGCAGTACTTC.

The V gene is TRBV5-1, the J gene TRBJ2-3; 12 bases fit TRBD1. V trimming: 0 bases; J trimming: 4 bases; junction bases outside the gene matches: 3. The germline gives CDR1 SGHRS, CDR2 YFSETQ. The CDR3 has 16 amino acids. The CDR3 bases are TGCGCCAGCAGCTTGGCCGGGACAGGGGGCGCAGATACGCAGTATTTT. It specifies CASSLAGTGGADTQYF.

The gene calls are TRBV20-1 and TRBJ2-7, with 10 bases lining up with TRBD2. The CDR3 covers 15 residues. V lost 2 bases and J lost 3; bases outside the gene matches: 7. CDR1 and CDR2 from the germline V gene are DFQATT and SNEGSKA (reference sequence). CDR3 loop: CSARMLAGDLYEQYF. The DNA of the CDR3 is TGCAGTGCTAGAATGCTAGCGGGAGACCTCTACGAGCAGTACTTC.

This clonotype turned up a few times. V and J are TRBV7-2 and TRBJ2-2; TRBD2 aligns across 7 bases. The germline V gene encodes CDR1 SGHTA and CDR2 FQGNSA. Trimming removed 6 bases from V and 4 bases from J; junction bases left unmatched: 8. The CDR3 runs to 15 residues. CDR3 amino acids: CASREGGSGTGELFF. The CDR3 DNA sequence: TGTGCCAGCAGGGAGGGCGGGAGTGGCACCGGGGAGCTGTTTTTT.

This clonotype has just a few counts. V is TRBV4-2 and J is TRBJ2-1; D possibly corresponds to TRBD1 (6 bases). This CDR3 has 16 amino acids. With 1 base removed from V and 4 bases from J, the gap between germline ends came to 14 bases. Germline V lookup: CDR1 LGHNA, CDR2 YNFKEQ. The CDR3 sequence: CASSQGDQGIYNEQFF. The DNA of the CDR3 is TGTGCCAGCAGCCAAGGTGACCAGGGGATTTACAATGAGCAGTTCTTC.

The sample holds one count of this clonotype. The gene calls are TRBV29-1 and TRBJ2-6; D is unresolved. The length of the CDR3 is 14 residues. Germline CDR1 SQVTM, CDR2 ANQGSEA. Trimming took 7 bases from V and 0 from J, leaving 10 bases between them. The CDR3 sequence is CSARNNSGANVLTF. CDR3 DNA: TGCAGCGCCAGAAACAACTCTGGGGCCAACGTCCTGACTTTC. Complete variable domain (other parts from reference TRBV29-1 and TRBJ2-6): SAVISQKPSRDICQRGTSLTIQCQVDSQVTMMFWYRQQPGQSLTLIATANQGSEATYESGFVIDKFPISRPNLTFSTLTVSNMSPEDSSIYLCSARNNSGANVLTFGAGSRLTVL.

This clonotype was detected only a few times. This sequence joins TRBV24-1 and TRBJ2-2; perhaps TRBD1 as D (5 bases). Trimming pared 0 bases from V and 1 base from J, leaving 8 bases between. Germline V CDR1 and CDR2: KGHDR, SFDVKD. This CDR3 contains 16 residues. The CDR3 sequence: CATSDLRQGNTGELFF. In DNA form, the CDR3 reads TGTGCCACCAGTGATTTGCGTCAGGGGAACACCGGGGAGCTGTTTTTT.

In its sample, this clonotype was seen a few times. The chain has TRBV6-5 and TRBJ1-6; unclear D gene. V was clipped by 2 bases and J by 7 bases, with 9 bases between them. The length of the CDR3 is 14 residues. The germline CDR1 and CDR2 sequences are MNHEY and SVGAGI. CDR3 residues: CASSYVRGNSPLHF. CDR3 nucleotides: TGTGCCAGCAGTTACGTTCGGGGAAATTCACCCCTCCACTTT.

This clonotype was seen more than once but under ten times. The chain couples TRBV7-9 to TRBJ2-7; TRBD1 matches at 10 bases. Losses at the gene ends were 6 bases for V and 6 bases for J; bases not matched to a gene: 5. The CDR3 is 13 residues long. The V gene's germline CDR1 is SEHNR and CDR2 FQNEAQ (reference sequence). As DNA, the CDR3 is TGTGCCAGCAGGCCTGGGACAGGGGTCGAGCAGTACTTC. This sequence encodes CASRPGTGVEQYF. Full variable domain (outside the CDR3, taken from reference TRBV7-9 and TRBJ2-7): DTGVSQNPRHKITKRGQNVTFRCDPISEHNRLYWYRQTLGQGPEFLTYFQNEAQLEKSRLLSDRFSAERPKGSFSTLEIQRTEQGDSAMYLCASRPGTGVEQYFGPGTRLTVT.

This clonotype was observed a few times. The chain joins TRBV6-2 or TRBV6-3 to TRBJ2-7, with 8 bases identical to TRBD1. V lost 5 bases, J lost 2 bases, and 5 bases stayed unmatched. Germline V gives CDR1 MNHEY, CDR2 SVGEGT. The CDR3 is 14 amino acids. CDR3 coding DNA: TGTGCCAGCAGTATCCAGGGGGCACCCTACGAGCAGTACTTC. It yields the protein CASSIQGAPYEQYF.